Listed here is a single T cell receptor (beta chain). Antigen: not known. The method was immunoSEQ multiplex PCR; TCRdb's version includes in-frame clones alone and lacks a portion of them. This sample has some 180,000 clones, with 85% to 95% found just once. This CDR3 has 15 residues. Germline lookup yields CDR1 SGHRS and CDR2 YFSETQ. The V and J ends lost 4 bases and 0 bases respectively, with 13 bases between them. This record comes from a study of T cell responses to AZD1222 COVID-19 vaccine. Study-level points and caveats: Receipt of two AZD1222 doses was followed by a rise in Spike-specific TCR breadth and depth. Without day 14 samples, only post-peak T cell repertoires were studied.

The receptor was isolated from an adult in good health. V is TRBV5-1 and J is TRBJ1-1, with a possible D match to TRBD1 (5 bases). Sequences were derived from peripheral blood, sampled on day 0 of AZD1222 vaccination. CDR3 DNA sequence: TGCGCCAGCAGCCCTTCGCAGGGAATGAACACTGAAGCTTTCTTT. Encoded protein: CASSPSQGMNTEAFF.